Detailed here is one TCR beta chain. Participants were aged 18 to 89 years from around 25 US areas. The study assigned cohorts using participant-reported clinical history. Assay: immunoSEQ multiplex PCR; the TCRdb copy retains only in-frame clones and omits some. Of fewer than 350,000 clones listed, roughly 91% are singletons. Germline-derived CDR1 and CDR2 are MGHDK and SYGVNS. The CDR3 runs 15 residues. J gave up 2 bases and V 5 bases, and 6 bases lay outside the gene matches. The sample comes from a study of blood T cell repertoires in COVID-19. Turning to the study itself: The United States, Italy and Spain provided the acute and convalescent COVID-19 samples. From T cells, B-cell-depleted T cells, or PBMCs came the material, which was cDNA or gDNA.

The sequencing sample was made of PBMCs or T cells enriched from blood (not recorded which). The J gene is TRBJ1-3, the V gene TRBV25-1, with 7 bases fitting TRBD1. The receptor's source is a woman aged 40 to 50 with acute COVID-19. CDR3 amino acids: CASSRSQGTGNTIYF. CDR3 bases: TGTGCCAGCAGTCGATCACAGGGGACTGGAAACACCATATATTTT.